These 7 T cell receptor beta chains were sequenced from one sample in a study of shared clonotypes between healthy human individuals. The assay was immunoSEQ multiplex PCR, and TCRdb's table has in-frame clones only and misses some. In the table there are some 2,000,000 clones, about 94% of which are singletons. What was sequenced was naive CD4+ T cells sorted from blood. The subset: CD45RA+ positively selected. These receptors came from a man aged 18 to 30 in good health.

V is TRBV2 and J is TRBJ2-1; D is possibly TRBD1 or TRBD2 (6 bases each). The germline V gene encodes CDR1 SNHLY and CDR2 FYNNEI. V lost 6 bases to trimming and J lost 3 bases, with 12 bases between them. This CDR3 has 14 residues. The CDR3 reads CASSAGGYYNEQFF. For the CDR3, the DNA is TGTGCCAGCAGCGCCGGGGGCTACTACAATGAGCAGTTCTTC.

V and J are TRBV29-1 and TRBJ1-4; no reliable D call. This CDR3 has 12 amino acids. Looked up from germline, CDR1 is SQVTM and CDR2 is ANQGSEA. V was trimmed by 1 base and J by 3 bases, leaving 3 bases between them. The CDR3 reads CSVEGANEKLFF. The CDR3 bases are TGCAGCGTTGAAGGGGCTAATGAAAAACTGTTTTTT.

V usage is TRBV7-8 and J usage is TRBJ2-7; TRBD2 aligns across 13 bases. V lost 2 bases to trimming and J lost 6 bases; unmatched junction nucleotides: 4. In germline, CDR1 is SGHVS, CDR2 FQNEAQ. There are 15 residues in the CDR3. In DNA form, the CDR3 reads TGTGCCAGCAGCTTACCTGGACTAGCGGGAGCCGAGCAGTACTTC. Its protein is CASSLPGLAGAEQYF. The full variable domain, rest sourced from reference TRBV7-8 and TRBJ2-7, is GAGVSQSPRYKVAKRGQDVALRCDPISGHVSLFWYQQALGQGPEFLTYFQNEAQLDKSGLPSDRFFAERPEGSVSTLKIQRTQQEDSAVYLCASSLPGLAGAEQYFGPGTRLTVT.

The chain has TRBV2 and TRBJ1-5, with 8 bases matching TRBD1. After removal of 7 bases from V and 6 bases from J, the junction contained 11 bases not matched to a gene. CDR3 length: 15 residues. CDR1 SNHLY and CDR2 FYNNEI come from the germline V gene. The CDR3 nucleotides read TGTGCCAGCATTCTAGACAGGGGCGGGGGTCAGCCCCAGCATTTT. It is translated as CASILDRGGGQPQHF.

The genes are TRBV25-1 and TRBJ1-1; the D gene is possibly TRBD1 (5 bases). This CDR3 contains 15 residues. V shed 1 base and J shed 4 bases, with 13 bases lying between them. Germline V CDR1 and CDR2: MGHDK, SYGVNS. CDR3 loop: CASSEFGGGGTEAFF. The CDR3 DNA follows: TGTGCCAGCAGTGAATTTGGAGGCGGGGGCACTGAAGCTTTCTTT.

The chain combines TRBV10-1 with TRBJ2-6, with a weak D call TRBD1 (5 bases). V lost 7 bases and J 1 base, leaving 14 bases between the germline ends. The CDR3 covers 16 residues. In germline, CDR1 is WNHNN, CDR2 SYGVQD (reference sequence). CDR3 in amino acids: CASKRGPLSGANVLTF. The CDR3, as DNA: TGCGCCAGCAAAAGGGGTCCACTTTCTGGGGCCAACGTCCTGACTTTC.

J is TRBJ1-6 and V is TRBV30, with D possibly being TRBD1 (5 bases). The V end lost 3 bases, the J end lost 5 bases, and 14 bases lay between the germline ends. CDR3 length equals 15 residues. CDR1 is GTSNPN and CDR2 is SVGIG in the germline V gene (reference sequence). The CDR3 sequence is CAWRVGTENNSPLHF. As DNA, the CDR3 is TGTGCCTGGAGAGTAGGGACGGAAAATAATTCACCCCTCCACTTT.